This T cell receptor (beta chain) was sequenced in a study of CD8 T cells in ankylosing spondylitis. This clonotype has only a few counts. Its antigen is not identified. Per germline, CDR1 GTSNPN and CDR2 SVGIG (reference sequence). The CDR3 is 13 residues long. Trimming removed 1 base at V and 2 bases at J, with 5 bases between. Study observations and caveats: Clones linked to disease were reported to show significant enrichment in matched ankylosing spondylitis synovial fluid. Certain motif variants had earlier appeared in reactive arthritis synovial fluid and blood.

By quantitative 5'-RACE with molecular barcodes, the TCR beta libraries were made. TCRdb recomputed calls from the 5' RACE reads with MiXCR, one row per CDR3 protein. The data contain 150,000 to 200,000 distinct CDR3 sequences, around a sixth of them singletons. The sequence was collected from a male donor aged 10-30 years with ankylosing spondylitis or in good health (not recorded which). Sequencing used blood, either unsorted or a sorted T cell fraction (not recorded which). The V and J genes are TRBV30 and TRBJ2-2; D gene unclear. The CDR3 DNA reads TGTGCCTGGAGTGAGCAAAACACCGGGGAGCTGTTTTTT. Protein sequence: CAWSEQNTGELFF.